Described below is a single T cell receptor (beta chain) sequence and its context. This clone has a handful of counts. Which antigen it targets is not known. No much larger clone is present one base from it, and per-base qualities are unavailable. The sample originates from a study of blood T cell repertoires in COVID-19 (dated by TCRdb to the early 2020s). Background for the entire study: The collaborator samples originated in the United States, Italy and Spain and spanned the acute and convalescent phases of COVID-19. The prospective study material was composed of cDNA or gDNA derived from T cells, B-cell-depleted T cells, or PBMCs. The dataset comprised deeply sampled blood TCRbeta repertoires from subjects exposed to, actively infected with, or recovered from COVID-19. A freely available public database, intended as a resource for researchers studying the immune response to SARS-CoV-2, is where the repertoires were released. Samples were obtained from the ongoing ImmuneRACE study (first 160 participants) and from over a thousand subjects provided by 6 global collaborators. A de-identified subject ID, COVID-19 status, age in years and sex were almost always included in the sample metadata. Where HLA class I and class II types were available, the types were taken from metadata supplied by the sample provider, not from assay-based typing. The investigation overall reported the following: The amount of clinical and demographic metadata varied by source and participant and was provided uncurated.

According to the germline V gene, CDR1 reads SQVTM and CDR2 reads ANQGSEA. V lost 2 bases and J lost 7 bases, and the count of bases not matched to a germline gene is 5. The CDR3 holds 14 amino acids from the cysteine to the phenylalanine. Just the 42-base CDR3 DNA is kept, in frame starting at base 1. Each collaborating institution followed its own protocols to collect whole blood in K2EDTA tubes. For TCRbeta analysis, collaborator samples were shipped as frozen whole blood, as isolated PBMCs, or as DNA extracted from either sample type. TCRbeta CDR3 regions were amplified from genomic DNA using the immunoSEQ Assay, a bias-controlled multiplex PCR. From the authors' description of their analysis: The number of nucleated cells in each sample was estimated by amplification of reference gene primers within the assay. To quantify the absolute abundance of each unique TCRbeta CDR3 rearrangement, sequence reads were collapsed and filtered. Productive Simpson clonality was computed per sample as the square root of Simpson's diversity index over productive rearrangements. TCRdb retrieved this table from immuneACCESS and kept in-frame rearrangements only. Not all clones are present; in checked studies, unresolved V genes account for under half, and no reason is known for the remainder. Clone size and V and J calls were adopted from that table, with D and trimming inferred from the DNA. Present in this sample are some 100,000 clones, nearly 90% of which were seen just once. The ten largest account for 5.5% to 6.5% of the sample.

What was sequenced was peripheral blood. The source of this sequence is a woman aged 60-75 years with acute or convalescent COVID-19. The chain was built from TRBV29-1 and TRBJ2-1; 10 bases in the middle match TRBD2. The nucleotide sequence is TGCAGCGTTGAACCTAGCGGGAGAATAAATGAGCAGTTCTTC. This is translated as CSVEPSGRINEQFF.